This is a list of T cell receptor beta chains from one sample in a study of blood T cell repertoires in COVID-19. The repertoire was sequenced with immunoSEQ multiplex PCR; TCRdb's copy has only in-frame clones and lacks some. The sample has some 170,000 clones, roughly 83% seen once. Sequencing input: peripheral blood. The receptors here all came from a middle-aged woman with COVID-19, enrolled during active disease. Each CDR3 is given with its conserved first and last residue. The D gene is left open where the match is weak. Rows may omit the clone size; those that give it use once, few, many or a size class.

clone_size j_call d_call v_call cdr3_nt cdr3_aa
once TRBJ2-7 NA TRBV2 TGTGCCAGCAGTGGACAGAGCCTTCCCTACGAGCAGTACTTC CASSGQSLPYEQYF
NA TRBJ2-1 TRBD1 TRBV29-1 TGCAGCCCAAGGACAGGGAGAGGCAATGAGCAGTTCTTC CSPRTGRGNEQFF
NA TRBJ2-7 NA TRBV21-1 TGTGCCAGCAGCAATGGAGACAGGGCGAACGAGCAGTACTTC CASSNGDRANEQYF
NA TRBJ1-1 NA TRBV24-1 TGTGCCACTCGGAGGGGTGATGAAGCTTTCTTT CATRRGDEAFF
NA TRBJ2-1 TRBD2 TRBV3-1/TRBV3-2 TGTGCCAGCAGCCAAACTAGCGGGGGCAGCAATGAGCAGTTCTTC CASSQTSGGSNEQFF
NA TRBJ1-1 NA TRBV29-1 TGCAGCGCGGGACTTTGGTCGAACACTGAAGCTTTCTTT CSAGLWSNTEAFF
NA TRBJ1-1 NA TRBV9 TGTGCCAGCAGCGACGACGGGGGGCCGACTGAAGCTTTCTTT CASSDDGGPTEAFF
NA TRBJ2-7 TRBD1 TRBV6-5 TGTGCCAGCAGTCTCGGGACAGGGACTTACGAGCAGTACTTC CASSLGTGTYEQYF
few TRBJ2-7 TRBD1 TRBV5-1 TGCGCCAGCAGCTTGGGACAGGGGCTCGAGCAGTACTTC CASSLGQGLEQYF
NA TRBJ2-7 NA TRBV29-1 TGCAGCGTTGTCAGCAGGTCCTACGAGCAGTACTTC CSVVSRSYEQYF
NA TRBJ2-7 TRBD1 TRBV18 TGTGCCAGCTCACCACGGGGACAGGGGAATTACGAGCAGTACTTC CASSPRGQGNYEQYF
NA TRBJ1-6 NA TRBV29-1 TGCAGCGTTGAGACAGGAAAAGGGGTCCTCCACTTT CSVETGKGVLHF
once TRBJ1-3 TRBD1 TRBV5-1 TGCGCCAGCAGGACAGGGGGGCCTGGAAACACCATATATTTT CASRTGGPGNTIYF
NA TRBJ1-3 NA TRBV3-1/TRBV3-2 TGTGCCAGCAGCCCAATGACAGATACCTCTGGAAACACCATATATTTT CASSPMTDTSGNTIYF
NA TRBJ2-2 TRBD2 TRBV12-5 TGTGCTAGTGGTTTGGTAATTTCTAGCGGGGGGAACACCGGGGAGCTGTTTTTT CASGLVISSGGNTGELFF
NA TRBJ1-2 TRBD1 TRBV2 TGTGCCAAGGAGGCAGGGGGCGCAGGGGGCTATGGCTACACCTTC CAKEAGGAGGYGYTF
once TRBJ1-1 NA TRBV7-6 TGTGCCAGCAGGCTAGATTCGGTGAACACTGAAGCTTTCTTT CASRLDSVNTEAFF
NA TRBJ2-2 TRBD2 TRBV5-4 TGTGCCAGCAGCCGACTGACTAGCGGGAGGATAGGAGGGGAGCTGTTTTTT CASSRLTSGRIGGELFF
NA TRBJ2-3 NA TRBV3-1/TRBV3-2 TGTGCCAGCAGCCAGAGCGGTTACACAGATACGCAGTATTTT CASSQSGYTDTQYF
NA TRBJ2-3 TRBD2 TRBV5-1 TGCGCCAGCAGCTTGATGGTAGCGGGGGTCGCAGATACGCAGTATTTT CASSLMVAGVADTQYF
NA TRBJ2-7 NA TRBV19 TGTGCCAGTACCCGGACATTCAGGGCCCCCTTACCTGAGGAGCAGTACTTC CASTRTFRAPLPEEQYF
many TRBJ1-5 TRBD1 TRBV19 TGTGCCAGTACCCGGGGACAGAGCAATAGCAATCAGCCCCAGCATTTT CASTRGQSNSNQPQHF
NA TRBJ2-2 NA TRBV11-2 TGTGCCAGCAGCTTAGGGTTTCGGACCGGGGAGCTGTTTTTT CASSLGFRTGELFF
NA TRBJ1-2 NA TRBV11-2 TGTGCCAGCAGCTTTCAGGTCCGACAGGGCTACACCTTC CASSFQVRQGYTF